The source of this TCR beta chain is a study of blood T cell repertoires in COVID-19 (dated by TCRdb to 2020 to 2022). As for the study more broadly: Samples from collaborators originated in the United States, Italy and Spain and spanned both the acute and convalescent phases of COVID-19. The prospective study material was composed of cDNA or gDNA derived from T cells, B-cell-depleted T cells, or PBMCs. Deeply sampled blood TCRbeta repertoires from subjects exposed to, actively infected with, or recovered from COVID-19 were included in the dataset. The repertoires were made available in a free public database intended to serve as a resource for research on the immune response to SARS-CoV-2. The samples were drawn from two sources: the first 160 participants of the ongoing ImmuneRACE study, and fewer than 1,500 subjects contributed by 6 global collaborators. A de-identified subject ID, COVID-19 status, age in years and sex were almost always included in the sample metadata. Where available, HLA class I and class II types were taken from metadata supplied by the sample provider and were not determined by assay-based typing. Overall study outcomes, separate from this receptor: The amount of clinical and demographic metadata varied by source and participant and was provided uncurated.

Deletion took 4 bases off V and 6 bases off J, with a span of 10 bases between the germline ends. There are 14 amino acids in the CDR3, from cysteine to phenylalanine inclusive. Only the CDR3 region is kept as DNA, spanning 42 bases read in frame from base 1. CDR1 and CDR2 are drawn from the germline V gene: SNHLY, FYNNEI. Collaborating institutions collected whole blood in K2EDTA tubes following their own protocols. For TCRbeta analysis, collaborators shipped samples in one of three forms: frozen whole blood, isolated PBMCs, or DNA extracted from either of those sample types. With respect to this clone: Its antigen is not yet known. Base quality data are lacking; no much larger clone is found one base away.

The immunoSEQ Assay, a bias-controlled multiplex PCR, was used to amplify TCRbeta CDR3 regions from genomic DNA. The source study handled its data this way. The number of nucleated cells in each sample was estimated by amplification of reference gene primers within the assay. Sequence reads were collapsed and filtered to measure the absolute abundance of every unique TCRbeta CDR3 rearrangement. For each sample, productive Simpson clonality was calculated as the square root of Simpson's diversity index over productive rearrangements. Imported from immuneACCESS, the table was reduced by TCRdb to in-frame sequences with V and J called. These copies leave out some clones; in studies compared against another copy, an unresolved V gene accounts for under half, and the cause of the remainder is not known. V, J and clone size derive from that table, while D and trimming were established from the DNA sequence. A total of about 220,000 clones appear in this sample, approximately 84% of them only once. The top ten clonotypes cover less than 2.5% of the sample.

The specimen sequenced was peripheral blood. The TCR sequence derives from a woman in her sixties with acute or convalescent COVID-19. The sequence joins TRBV2 to TRBJ1-6, with the identity of the D gene unclear. At the DNA level, the sequence is TGTGCCAGCAGTGGGCAGGCAGTTAATTCACCCCTCCACTTT. The encoded protein is CASSGQAVNSPLHF.